This T cell receptor (beta chain) was recorded in a study of blood T cell repertoires in COVID-19. Overall study context: There were acute and convalescent COVID-19 samples, and they came from the United States, Italy and Spain. PBMCs, B-cell-depleted T cells, or T cells provided the cDNA or gDNA that made up the material.

The V and J ends lost 0 bases and 3 bases, in that order; junction bases with no gene match: 10. The CDR3 is made up of 17 amino acids. In the authors' workflow: Reference gene primer amplification yielded estimated nucleated cell counts. This table comes from immunoSEQ multiplex PCR, and its TCRdb copy is limited to in-frame clones, with some not included. D and trimming were read from the DNA, whereas the V and J calls and clone size are those reported in that table. The sample has over 35,000 clones; approximately 85% are singletons. Sequencing was performed on peripheral blood. The TCR comes from a human donor in a cohort sampled during active COVID-19. V usage is TRBV23-1 and J usage is TRBJ2-7; 8 bases are a match to TRBD1. TRBV23-1 falls under the ORF class, with uncertain function. The CDR3 region is CASSQSPPGGKNYEQYF. In DNA form, the CDR3 reads TGCGCCAGCAGTCAATCGCCCCCAGGGGGCAAGAACTACGAGCAGTACTTC.